Below are 31 T cell receptor beta chains sequenced from a single sample in a study of cytomegalovirus exposure and HLA in healthy donors. The PCR ran on 60 Vbeta and 13 Jbeta primers. Libraries were prepared by immunoSEQ multiplex PCR; TCRdb keeps only in-frame clonotypes and omits some of them. The sample comprises around 120,000 clones, about 78% of which are singletons, and 2.9% rests with the top ten. Source material: PBMCs. All receptors derive from a human donor in good health.

This clone was seen a handful of times. J is TRBJ2-5 and V is TRBV21-1; the table's D call of TRBD2 was not tested on the DNA. The better agreement between TRBJ2-7 and the DNA end casts doubt on the J call. TRBV21-1 is tagged as a pseudogene. The CDR3 consists of 19 residues. The CDR3 here is CASSKGAGERQEWDYEQYF. CDR3 DNA: TGTGCCAGCAGCAAAGGGGCAGGCGAACGGCAGGAGTGGGACTACGAGCAGTACTTC.

The rearrangement uses TRBV4-2 and TRBJ1-1; 8 bases match TRBD1. There are 14 residues in the CDR3. J lost 1 base, V lost 4 bases, and 2 bases had no gene match. In germline, CDR1 is LGHNA, CDR2 YNFKEQ. Here the CDR3 reads CASSRTGKNTEAFF. CDR3 sequence (DNA): TGTGCCAGCAGCCGGACAGGGAAGAACACTGAAGCTTTCTTT.

The chain employs TRBV19 and TRBJ2-1, with 10 bases aligning to TRBD2. The V segment lost 5 bases and the J segment 1 base; nucleotides outside the gene matches: 11. The CDR3 contains 18 residues. Germline loops: CDR1 LNHDA, CDR2 SQIVND (reference sequence). The CDR3: CASSSQPPSGSSYNEQFF. CDR3 DNA sequence: TGTGCCAGTAGTTCTCAGCCCCCTAGCGGGAGTTCCTACAATGAGCAGTTCTTC.

The chain uses TRBV19 and TRBJ1-2; the D is unclear. V was shortened by 4 bases and J by 6 bases, with 18 bases between the two germline ends. Per germline, CDR1 LNHDA and CDR2 SQIVND (reference sequence). CDR3 length: 15 amino acids. The CDR3 DNA follows: TGTGCCAGTAGTACAGACCGCGCCGGAGGGCATGGCTACACCTTC. Its protein product is CASSTDRAGGHGYTF.

The chain combines TRBV2 with TRBJ1-4; 9 bases are a match to TRBD1. Per germline, CDR1 SNHLY and CDR2 FYNNEI. The V gene end was trimmed by 6 bases and the J gene end by 0 bases; junction bases not matched to a gene: 2. The CDR3 spans 15 residues. The CDR3 bases are TGTGCCAGCAGGACAGGGGGTTCAACTAATGAAAAACTGTTTTTT. Translating it yields CASRTGGSTNEKLFF. The full variable domain, with the rest looked up from reference TRBV2 and TRBJ1-4, is EPEVTQTPSHQVTQMGQEVILRCVPISNHLYFYWYRQILGQKVEFLVSFYNNEISEKSEIFDDQFSVERPDGSNFTLKIRSTKLEDSAMYFCASRTGGSTNEKLFFGSGTQLSVL.

The chain recombines TRBV7-9 with TRBJ2-5; the match to TRBD2 covers 7 bases. The CDR3 sequence is 14 residues long. Germline V gene data show CDR1 as SEHNR and CDR2 as FQNEAQ (reference sequence). With V trimmed by 3 bases and J by 2 bases, 3 bases remained unmatched. DNA of the CDR3: TGTGCCAGCAGCTTTGGGAGGGATCAAGAGACCCAGTACTTC. Amino acid sequence: CASSFGRDQETQYF. The complete variable domain, with remaining parts taken from reference TRBV7-9 and TRBJ2-5, reads DTGVSQNPRHKITKRGQNVTFRCDPISEHNRLYWYRQTLGQGPEFLTYFQNEAQLEKSRLLSDRFSAERPKGSFSTLEIQRTEQGDSAMYLCASSFGRDQETQYFGPGTRLLVL.

As for this clone: At one end, the junction sequence differs from germline, possibly due to a read error. This chain links TRBV7-9 with TRBJ2-5; the match to TRBD1 covers 9 bases. Looked up from germline, CDR1 is SEHNR and CDR2 is FQNEAQ (reference sequence). The CDR3 contains 17 residues. In DNA, the CDR3 is TGTTCCAGCAGCTGGATGGGGACAGGGAATTACCAAGAGACCCAGTACTTC. Amino acids: CSSSWMGTGNYQETQYF.

The chain uses TRBV4-2 and TRBJ1-2, with D possibly TRBD1 on 6 matching bases. V gave up 2 bases and J gave up 1 base, with 11 bases separating them. There are 15 residues in the CDR3. Germline values: CDR1 LGHNA, CDR2 YNFKEQ. As DNA, the CDR3 is TGTGCCAGCAGCCAACGGGAAGGGGGTAACTATGGCTACACCTTC. Encoded protein: CASSQREGGNYGYTF.

As concerns this clone: A junction boundary mismatches the germline segment, possibly from a read error. V and J are TRBV7-9 and TRBJ1-4; TRBD1 aligns across 9 bases. Germline V gives CDR1 SEHNR, CDR2 FQNEAQ (reference sequence). This CDR3 contains 17 residues. The chain's CDR3 is CSSSSSGQGWLDEKLFF. CDR3 sequence (DNA): TGTTCCAGCAGCTCCTCCGGACAGGGGTGGTTGGATGAAAAACTGTTTTTT.

The sample holds a few counts of this clone. In DNA, the CDR3 is TGTGCCAGCAGCTTAGCGCTCGGGACAGGGGGAAGGACCGGGGAGCTGTTTTTT. It encodes CASSLALGTGGRTGELFF. The chain combines TRBV7-9 with TRBJ2-2; 11 bases are shared with TRBD1. The CDR3 contains 18 residues. Per the germline V gene, CDR1 is SEHNR and CDR2 is FQNEAQ (reference sequence). Germline trimming cut 0 bases from V and 5 bases from J; bases unmatched to any gene: 8.

The V call is TRBV5-1, the J call TRBJ1-1, with 7 nucleotides matching TRBD1. V dropped 4 bases and J dropped 4; count of bases not matched to a gene: 7. The CDR3 has 14 amino acids. In germline, CDR1 is SGHRS, CDR2 YFSETQ. The CDR3 spells CASSPDRSPTEAFF. The DNA for the CDR3 is TGCGCCAGCAGCCCGGACAGGTCGCCCACTGAAGCTTTCTTT.

The J gene is TRBJ2-7, the V gene TRBV6-5; TRBD1 matches at 7 bases. Trimming removed 6 bases from V and 6 bases from J; junction bases left unmatched: 11. Germline V lookup: CDR1 MNHEY, CDR2 SVGAGI. The CDR3 is 14 residues long. The CDR3 sequence: CASSHLGQDGEQYF. CDR3 sequence (DNA): TGTGCCAGCAGCCACCTTGGACAGGACGGCGAGCAGTACTTC.

The chain employs TRBV12-5 and TRBJ2-2; 8 nucleotides line up with TRBD2. The CDR3 sequence is 15 residues long. CDR1 and CDR2 from the germline V gene are LGHNT and FRNRAP. V shed 0 bases, J shed 6 bases, and the junction held 3 bases outside the gene matches. As DNA, the CDR3 is TGTGCTAGTGGTTTGGTACTCGGGAGGGCCGGGGAGCTGTTTTTT. This translates into CASGLVLGRAGELFF.

V gene TRBV28 combines with J gene TRBJ2-1, with 8 bases matching TRBD1. This CDR3 comprises 14 residues. The junction had 5 bases not matched to a gene; V was cut back by 4 bases and J by 6 bases. Germline V gene sequence: CDR1 MDHEN, CDR2 SYDVKM. In DNA form, the CDR3 reads TGTGCCAGCAGTTCAGGGGGCGCGGGCAATGAGCAGTTCTTC. Translated: CASSSGGAGNEQFF.

This sequence joins TRBV28 and TRBJ1-5; 9 bases fit TRBD1. The germline CDR1 and CDR2 sequences are MDHEN and SYDVKM. The CDR3 consists of 16 residues. Trimming cost V 6 bases and J 4 bases; bases outside gene matches: 10. As DNA, the CDR3 is TGTGCCAGCAGCTACGGAACAGGGGGCAGTAATCAGCCCCAGCATTTT. This codes for CASSYGTGGSNQPQHF.

J is TRBJ1-4 and V is TRBV4-3, with 7 positions matching TRBD1. CDR1 and CDR2 (germline): LGHNA, YSLEER. The CDR3 is 16 amino acids. The trim removed 0 bases at V and 6 bases at J, leaving 7 bases unmatched. Here the CDR3 reads CASSQDQGVWDEKLFF. Here the CDR3 DNA reads TGCGCCAGCAGCCAAGACCAGGGGGTTTGGGATGAAAAACTGTTTTTT.

The CDR3 is CASSRATWFDEQFF. Here the CDR3 DNA reads TGTGCCAGCAGCCGAGCTACTTGGTTCGATGAGCAGTTCTTC. The chain combines TRBV7-3 with TRBJ2-1; D not resolved. V was pared by 5 bases and J by 8 bases, with 16 bases between. CDR1 is SGHTA and CDR2 is FQGTGA in the germline V gene. This CDR3 spans 14 amino acids.

The J gene is TRBJ2-5, the V gene TRBV21-1; the table's D call, TRBD1, was not checked against the DNA. The better agreement between TRBJ2-7 and the DNA end casts doubt on the J call. TRBV21-1 is tagged as a pseudogene. The CDR3 extends over 20 amino acids. CDR3 amino acids: CASSKCGNRELSGLYYEQYF. CDR3 in DNA: TGTGCCAGCAGCAAATGTGGTAACAGGGAATTATCCGGCCTCTACTACGAGCAGTACTTC.

This clone was detected only a few times. The rearrangement joins TRBV7-2 to TRBJ2-3; TRBD2 agrees at 9 bases. V lost 2 bases, J lost 0 bases, and 6 bases stayed unmatched. This CDR3 is 17 amino acids long. Germline loops: CDR1 SGHTA, CDR2 FQGNSA. CDR3 protein: CASSLSSGGSSTDTQYF. Written as DNA, the CDR3 is TGTGCCAGCAGCTTATCAAGCGGGGGGTCTAGCACAGATACGCAGTATTTT.

The genes are TRBV7-9 and TRBJ1-5; D not resolved. The CDR3 is 12 amino acids. V was shortened by 6 bases and J by 1 base, with 4 bases between the two germline ends. The V gene's germline CDR1 is SEHNR and CDR2 FQNEAQ (reference sequence). CDR3 in amino acids: CASRRSNQPQHF. CDR3 DNA: TGTGCCAGCAGGAGGAGCAATCAGCCCCAGCATTTT.

This chain connects TRBV6-5 to TRBJ1-1, with unresolved D. The CDR3 runs 11 residues. Germline V gives CDR1 MNHEY, CDR2 SVGAGI. V was shortened by 2 bases and J by 10 bases, with 8 bases between the two germline ends. The CDR3 protein is CASSYPPGAFF. In DNA, the CDR3 is TGTGCCAGCAGTTACCCCCCAGGAGCTTTCTTT.

This clone came up a few times. A junction boundary mismatches the germline segment, possibly from a read error. V is TRBV7-9 and J is TRBJ2-3; TRBD2 aligns across 10 bases. The V gene's germline CDR1 is SEHNR and CDR2 FQNEAQ (reference sequence). CDR3 size: 15 residues. CDR3 region: CSSSRTSGSPGAKYF. The DNA of the CDR3 is TGTTCCAGCAGCCGGACTAGCGGATCTCCGGGGGCTAAGTATTTT.

The V gene is TRBV6-1, the J gene TRBJ2-5, with TRBD1 matching over 7 bases. The germline V gene encodes CDR1 MNHNS and CDR2 SASEGT. This CDR3 is 16 amino acids long. After removal of 0 bases from V and 7 bases from J, the junction contained 11 bases not matched to a gene. CDR3 bases: TGTGCCAGCAGTGAAGCGCGTCGACAGGGCGGCGGGACCCAGTACTTC. It translates to CASSEARRQGGGTQYF.

This clone was observed a few times. This chain connects TRBV7-9 to TRBJ1-1; D gene ambiguous. The CDR3 sequence is 11 residues long. Germline V gene data show CDR1 as SEHNR and CDR2 as FQNEAQ (reference sequence). CDR3 coding DNA: TGTTCCGGGGAATTTGGGGCTGAAGCTTTCTTT. It codes for CSGEFGAEAFF.

J is TRBJ2-7 and V is TRBV4-1, with D perhaps TRBD1 (5 bases). Germline lookup yields CDR1 MGHRA and CDR2 YSYEKL. Trimming took 4 bases from V and 6 from J, leaving 16 bases between them. This CDR3 region has 14 residues. The CDR3 reads CASSPQGPLLEQYF. CDR3 DNA sequence: TGCGCCAGCAGCCCTCAGGGTCCCCTCCTCGAGCAGTACTTC.

The rearrangement joins TRBV5-4 to TRBJ1-6, with 7 bases that match TRBD1. The CDR3 covers 14 residues. V shed 3 bases and J 5 bases; nucleotides not matched to a gene: 2. Germline V lookup: CDR1 SGHNT, CDR2 YYREEE (reference sequence). The CDR3 sequence is CASSSGTDNSPLHF. Here the CDR3 DNA reads TGTGCCAGCAGCTCCGGGACAGATAATTCACCCCTCCACTTT.

The chain combines TRBV7-2 with TRBJ2-7; maybe TRBD1 (5 bases). Between the trimmed V and J ends, which lost 3 bases and 6 bases, there was a span of 15 bases. The CDR3 extends over 14 amino acids. Germline V gene data show CDR1 as SGHTA and CDR2 as FQGNSA. The DNA of the CDR3 is TGTGCCAGCAGCTTTCAGGGAAGGGGCTCCGAGCAGTACTTC. Translation: CASSFQGRGSEQYF.

The genes are TRBV27 and TRBJ2-4, with 7 bases fitting TRBD1. The CDR3 runs to 20 residues. Looked up from germline, CDR1 is MNHEY and CDR2 is SMNVEV (reference sequence). J lost 6 bases, V lost 0 bases, and 20 bases had no gene match. This CDR3 is CASSLSFLSKEGADGNIQYF. The DNA for the CDR3 is TGTGCCAGCAGTTTATCGTTTCTGTCAAAAGAGGGGGCTGATGGAAACATTCAGTACTTC.

This chain joins TRBV7-2 and TRBJ2-3; 16 bases match TRBD2. CDR1 SGHTA and CDR2 FQGNSA come from the germline V gene. The trim removed 3 bases at V and 4 bases at J, leaving 10 bases unmatched. The CDR3 has 19 residues. CDR3 residues: CASSFITGLAGGGADTQYF. CDR3 coding DNA: TGTGCCAGCAGCTTTATTACGGGACTAGCGGGAGGGGGGGCAGATACGCAGTATTTT.

This clone was seen only a few times. The chain employs TRBV7-3 and TRBJ2-1, with TRBD2 identical over 8 bases. The CDR3 is 15 residues long. V was clipped by 2 bases and J by 6 bases; unmatched bases: 6. Germline values: CDR1 SGHTA, CDR2 FQGTGA. The CDR3 region has the DNA TGTGCCAGCAGCTTAGGGTCGGGGGGGTTCAATGAGCAGTTCTTC. It specifies CASSLGSGGFNEQFF. Combining the CDR3 with reference TRBV7-3 and TRBJ2-1 gives the whole variable domain GAGVSQTPSNKVTEKGKYVELRCDPISGHTALYWYRQSLGQGPEFLIYFQGTGAADDSGLPNDRFFAVRPEGSVSTLKIQRTERGDSAVYLCASSLGSGGFNEQFFGPGTRLTVL.

J is TRBJ2-3 and V is TRBV5-4; 7 bases align to TRBD2. Looked up from germline, CDR1 is SGHNT and CDR2 is YYREEE (reference sequence). This CDR3 comprises 15 residues. With 7 bases clipped from V and 4 bases from J, the junction kept 12 bases outside the gene matches. The CDR3 spells CASVARQRDPDTQYF. The CDR3 nucleotides read TGTGCCAGCGTAGCCCGGCAGCGGGATCCAGATACGCAGTATTTT.